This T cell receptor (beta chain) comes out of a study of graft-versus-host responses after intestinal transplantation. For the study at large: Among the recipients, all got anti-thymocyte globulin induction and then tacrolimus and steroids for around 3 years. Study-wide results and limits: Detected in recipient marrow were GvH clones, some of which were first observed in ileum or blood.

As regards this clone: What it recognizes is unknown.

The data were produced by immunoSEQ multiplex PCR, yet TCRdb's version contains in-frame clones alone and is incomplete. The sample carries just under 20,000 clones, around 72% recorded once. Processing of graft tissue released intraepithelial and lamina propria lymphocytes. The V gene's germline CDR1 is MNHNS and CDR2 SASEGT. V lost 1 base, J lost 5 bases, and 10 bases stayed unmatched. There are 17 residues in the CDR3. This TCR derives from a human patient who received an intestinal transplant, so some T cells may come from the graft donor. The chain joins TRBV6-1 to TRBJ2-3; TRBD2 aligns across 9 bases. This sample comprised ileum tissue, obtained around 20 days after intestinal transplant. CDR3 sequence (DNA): TGTGCCAGCAGTGAAGTTGCGGGAGGGCGGTTTGTAGATACGCAGTATTTT. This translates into CASSEVAGGRFVDTQYF.